This is a list of T cell receptor beta chains from one sample in a study of T cell repertoires in cytomegalovirus infection. Using its own MiXCR run on the reads, TCRdb lists one record per CDR3 protein. This table holds just under 500,000 distinct CDR3 sequences, around 30% found once. These TCRs are of unknown antigen specificity. This specimen consisted of cultured PBMCs, obtained from culture after CMV antigen stimulation. Receptors were obtained from a human donor in good health (CMV status not recorded). Some clones in this sample may be carry-over from other donors' samples. Each CDR3 is given with its conserved first and last residue. The order of the fields is J gene, V gene, CDR3 protein.

J gene: TRBJ2-1
V gene: TRBV6-2/TRBV6-3
CDR3 protein: CASSYGSGPSNEQFF

J gene: TRBJ1-1
V gene: TRBV3-1
CDR3 protein: CASSQEGTREAFF

J gene: TRBJ2-1
V gene: TRBV6-2/TRBV6-3
CDR3 protein: CASSSDRGPLGNEQFF

J gene: TRBJ1-2
V gene: TRBV7-2
CDR3 protein: CASSPNRGLGYTF

J gene: TRBJ1-1
V gene: TRBV7-9
CDR3 protein: CASSPGQGLGEAFF

J gene: TRBJ1-5
V gene: TRBV28
CDR3 protein: CASRTLRGTQPQHF

J gene: TRBJ1-5
V gene: TRBV6-2/TRBV6-3
CDR3 protein: CASSERDRGSLSNQPQHF

J gene: TRBJ2-5
V gene: TRBV24-1
CDR3 protein: CATSDLRDLQYF

J gene: TRBJ2-2
V gene: TRBV11-3
CDR3 protein: CASSLDVSGANTGELFF

J gene: TRBJ1-1
V gene: TRBV28
CDR3 protein: CASSVNRGRAFF

J gene: TRBJ2-4
V gene: TRBV6-2/TRBV6-3
CDR3 protein: CASSYRPSGRFGLNIQYF

J gene: TRBJ1-5
V gene: TRBV15
CDR3 protein: CATSKADTNQPQHF

J gene: TRBJ2-3
V gene: TRBV5-1
CDR3 protein: CASRSTGDGTDTQYF

J gene: TRBJ1-1
V gene: TRBV19
CDR3 protein: CASSQTGKAVTEAFF

J gene: TRBJ1-2
V gene: TRBV6-5
CDR3 protein: CASSYGAGDSDGYTF

J gene: TRBJ1-5
V gene: TRBV7-2
CDR3 protein: CASSLSRVRQPQHF

J gene: TRBJ1-1
V gene: TRBV28
CDR3 protein: CASSYGQGLSNTEAFF

J gene: TRBJ2-3
V gene: TRBV27
CDR3 protein: CASSFPDVGLAGLTSTDTQYF

J gene: TRBJ1-2
V gene: TRBV7-9
CDR3 protein: CASSSPDSQFNYGYTF